A single sample gave rise to the 25 T cell receptor beta chains below, sequenced in a study of cytomegalovirus exposure and HLA in healthy donors. It was with 60 Vbeta and 13 Jbeta primers that the PCR ran. The protocol was immunoSEQ multiplex PCR, while the TCRdb copy is restricted to in-frame clones and leaves out a portion. Counted here are 120,000 or so clones, 75% to 80% occurring once; the ten biggest clones make up 6.3%. The sample consisted of PBMCs. The origin of the receptors is a woman between 40 and 50 years old in good health and CMV-seronegative.

The chain combines TRBV18 with TRBJ1-4; a possible D gene is TRBD1 (5 bases). Per the germline V gene, CDR1 is KGHSH and CDR2 is LQKENI. The CDR3 contains 13 residues. V dropped 5 bases and J dropped 1 base, with 5 bases sitting between them. Here the CDR3 DNA reads TGTGCCAGCTCAACAGGAACTAATGAAAAACTGTTTTTT. This translates into CASSTGTNEKLFF.

The chain has TRBV13 and TRBJ2-1; D is perhaps TRBD2 (6 bases). This CDR3 has 16 amino acids. Germline assignment: CDR1 PRHDT and CDR2 FYEKMQ (reference sequence). V was clipped by 1 base and J by 1 base, with 11 bases between them. The CDR3: CASSLELSGSYNEQFF. CDR3 DNA: TGTGCCAGCAGCTTAGAGCTTAGCGGATCCTACAATGAGCAGTTCTTC.

This chain links TRBV10-3 with TRBJ1-1; no definite D call. Germline V gene data show CDR1 as ENHRY and CDR2 as SYGVKD. V shed 6 bases and J shed 1 base, with 3 bases lying between them. There are 11 residues in the CDR3. The CDR3 bases are TGTGCCATCAGCTCGAACACTGAAGCTTTCTTT. Translated: CAISSNTEAFF.

This chain uses TRBV7-3 with TRBJ2-1, with 7 positions matching TRBD1. Germline CDR1 is SGHTA and CDR2 is FQGTGA. Losses at the gene ends were 2 bases for V and 9 bases for J; bases not matched to a gene: 4. The CDR3 consists of 13 residues. CDR3 nucleotide sequence: TGTGCCAGCAGCTTAGAGGGGGCGGGTGAGCAGTTCTTC. It is translated as CASSLEGAGEQFF. Full variable domain (missing parts from reference TRBV7-3 and TRBJ2-1): GAGVSQTPSNKVTEKGKYVELRCDPISGHTALYWYRQSLGQGPEFLIYFQGTGAADDSGLPNDRFFAVRPEGSVSTLKIQRTERGDSAVYLCASSLEGAGEQFFGPGTRLTVL.

This rearrangement joins TRBV28 to TRBJ1-2; a possible D gene is TRBD1 (5 bases). The germline V and J ends were trimmed by 6 bases and 8 bases, with 19 bases remaining between them. Germline V gene sequence: CDR1 MDHEN, CDR2 SYDVKM. This CDR3 comprises 14 residues. In DNA, the CDR3 is TGTGCCAGCAGGGCCTCGGGGGGGGGAGAAGGCTACACCTTC. This gives the protein CASRASGGGEGYTF.

The chain joins TRBV6-5 to TRBJ2-7; TRBD2 agrees at 10 bases. The V segment lost 5 bases and the J segment 3 bases; nucleotides outside the gene matches: 4. The germline V gene has CDR1 MNHEY and CDR2 SVGAGI. CDR3 length equals 14 residues. CDR3 sequence reads: CASSQRTSGYEQYF. The CDR3 region has the DNA TGTGCCAGCAGTCAACGGACTAGCGGCTACGAGCAGTACTTC.

V usage is TRBV5-1 and J usage is TRBJ2-1; 7 bases fit TRBD1. Germline CDR1 and CDR2: SGHRS and YFSETQ. This CDR3 region has 15 residues. Trimming removed 1 base from V and 4 bases from J; junction bases left unmatched: 5. CDR3 region: CASSLLGDSYNEQFF. The CDR3 nucleotides are TGCGCCAGCAGCTTGTTAGGGGACAGTTACAATGAGCAGTTCTTC.

The chain links TRBV4-1 to TRBJ2-7; 9 bases line up with TRBD1. The V gene end was trimmed by 4 bases and the J gene end by 7 bases; junction bases not matched to a gene: 11. CDR1 and CDR2 from the germline V gene are MGHRA and YSYEKL. The CDR3 sequence is 15 residues long. This CDR3 is CASSLQTGGVGEQYF. Here the CDR3 DNA reads TGCGCCAGCAGCCTTCAGACAGGGGGTGTTGGGGAGCAGTACTTC.

The V and J genes are TRBV28 and TRBJ2-3; D remains unclear. This CDR3 has 11 amino acids. V lost 4 bases and J 7 bases, leaving 6 bases between the germline ends. Germline CDR1 reads MDHEN; CDR2 reads SYDVKM. CDR3 DNA: TGTGCCAGCAGTTCCGGGTATACGCAGTATTTT. This translates into CASSSGYTQYF.

The chain recombines TRBV28 with TRBJ2-7; 7 bases agree with TRBD2. Germline CDR1 MDHEN, CDR2 SYDVKM. This CDR3 region has 13 residues. The ends lost 7 bases at V and 5 bases at J; junction bases unmatched: 8. In nucleotides, the CDR3 is TGTGCCAGCAATGGCGGGAGTATGGACGAGCAGTACTTC. This encodes CASNGGSMDEQYF.

The CDR3 here is CASSIWQGAYNEQFF. DNA of the CDR3: TGTGCCAGTAGTATATGGCAGGGGGCGTATAATGAGCAGTTCTTC. V usage is TRBV19 and J usage is TRBJ2-1, with TRBD1 matching 8 bases. This CDR3 comprises 15 residues. V lost 2 bases and J lost 7; bases outside the gene matches: 7. CDR1 is LNHDA, CDR2 SQIVND, per germline (reference sequence).

The rearrangement links TRBV28 to TRBJ2-7; the match to TRBD1 covers 10 bases. This CDR3 has 16 amino acids. Trimming at V came to 5 bases and at J to 2 bases, leaving 9 bases not matched to a gene. Germline V gene sequence: CDR1 MDHEN, CDR2 SYDVKM. For the CDR3, the DNA is TGTGCCAGCAGTCCCCTGGGACAGGGGACTACCTACGAGCAGTACTTC. Amino acid sequence: CASSPLGQGTTYEQYF.

This chain joins TRBV28 and TRBJ2-5, with 10 bases identical to TRBD1. The DNA matches TRBJ2-7 better at its end, which makes the J call doubtful. The CDR3 covers 15 residues. Germline-derived CDR1 and CDR2 are MDHEN and SYDVKM. Written as DNA, the CDR3 is TGTGCCAGCAGGAGAGGGACAGGGGTTTCGTACGAGCAGTACTTC. Its protein is CASRRGTGVSYEQYF.

The gene calls are TRBV11-2 and TRBJ2-1; the D gene is possibly TRBD2 (6 bases). Germline assignment: CDR1 SGHAT and CDR2 FQNNGV. CDR3 length: 15 amino acids. V gave up 4 bases and J gave up 7 bases, with 17 bases separating them. The CDR3 loop is CASSSGWGVLNEQFF. CDR3 in DNA: TGTGCCAGCAGCTCGGGATGGGGGGTCTTGAATGAGCAGTTCTTC.

The chain joins TRBV11-2 to TRBJ1-5; D ambiguous. Trimming shortened V by 3 bases and J by 7 bases, and 10 bases separated the two germline ends. This CDR3 region has 13 residues. CDR1 and CDR2 from the germline V gene are SGHAT and FQNNGV. The CDR3 DNA reads as TGTGCCAGCAGCTTTACAACGGGGCAGCCCCAGCATTTT. Encoded protein: CASSFTTGQPQHF.

This clone was found a few times. The V and J genes are TRBV16 and TRBJ2-7; D call uncertain. Germline CDR1 reads KGHSY; CDR2 reads FQNENV. Deletions cut 0 bases from V and 9 bases from J, with 12 bases between. This CDR3 region has 13 residues. The CDR3, as DNA: TGTGCCAGCAGCCAATCACTCTGGGCAGTGCAGTACTTC. Residues: CASSQSLWAVQYF.

Notes on this clone: A read error may produce the germline difference seen at one junction end. The DNA for the CDR3 is TGTGCTAGCAGCTTGTATACTAGCGGGACTTACAATGAGCAGTTCTTC. Translating it yields CASSLYTSGTYNEQFF. The chain has TRBV7-7 and TRBJ2-1; the match to TRBD2 covers 10 bases. This CDR3 is built from 16 residues. CDR1 and CDR2 from the germline V gene are SSHAT and FNYEAQ (reference sequence).

The chain has TRBV4-1 and TRBJ2-7; 7 bases are shared with TRBD2. With 0 bases clipped from V and 6 bases from J, the junction kept 17 bases outside the gene matches. The germline V gene encodes CDR1 MGHRA and CDR2 YSYEKL. The CDR3 length is 18 residues. CDR3 region: CASSQDPPETSTMGEQYF. In nucleotides, the CDR3 is TGCGCCAGCAGCCAAGATCCCCCCGAGACTAGCACAATGGGCGAGCAGTACTTC.

The chain couples TRBV12-5 to TRBJ1-5; weak D call: TRBD1 (6 bases). Trimming left V 0 bases short and J 0 bases short, with 27 bases between. CDR3 length: 22 amino acids. Germline values: CDR1 LGHNT, CDR2 FRNRAP. Here the CDR3 reads CASGLVLGGRRGYFPSNQPQHF. CDR3 coding DNA: TGTGCTAGTGGTTTGGTACTAGGGGGTCGGCGGGGGTATTTCCCTAGCAATCAGCCCCAGCATTTT.

The rearrangement links TRBV10-3 to TRBJ2-7, with TRBD1 identical over 7 bases. J gave up 4 bases and V 2 bases, and 8 bases lay outside the gene matches. The CDR3 sequence is 15 residues long. Per germline, CDR1 ENHRY and CDR2 SYGVKD. This CDR3 is CAISEAGTDLYEQYF. DNA of the CDR3: TGTGCCATCAGTGAGGCCGGGACAGATTTATACGAGCAGTACTTC.

CDR3 DNA sequence: TGTGCCAGCAGCGTAGACCAGGCACCATCCTATGGCTACACCTTC. Translating gives CASSVDQAPSYGYTF. This chain joins TRBV9 and TRBJ1-2, with D uncertain. The germline V and J ends were trimmed by 0 bases and 4 bases, with 13 bases remaining between them. Germline V gives CDR1 SGDLS, CDR2 YYNGEE. This CDR3 is 15 amino acids long.

The chain links TRBV19 to TRBJ1-4; D is uncertain. The CDR3 has 15 residues. Germline CDR1 LNHDA, CDR2 SQIVND (reference sequence). Trimming took off 5 bases at V and 8 bases at J, with 18 bases between the two ends. The CDR3 protein is CASSSPYKIGEKLFF. The CDR3 DNA is TGTGCCAGTAGTTCCCCCTACAAGATCGGGGAAAAACTGTTTTTT.

The chain employs TRBV2 and TRBJ2-5, with TRBD2 as a possible D gene (6 bases). V was cut by 0 bases and J by 10 bases, with 21 bases left in between. CDR1 and CDR2 from the germline V gene are SNHLY and FYNNEI. CDR3 length: 16 residues. The CDR3 reads CASSEAAPGLLLGQYF. DNA of the CDR3: TGTGCCAGCAGTGAAGCGGCACCGGGACTCCTCCTCGGCCAGTACTTC.

The genes are TRBV19 and TRBJ2-7; 7 bases are shared with TRBD2. CDR3 size: 15 residues. V lost 3 bases and J lost 0; bases outside the gene matches: 5. In germline, CDR1 is LNHDA, CDR2 SQIVND (reference sequence). The CDR3 DNA follows: TGTGCCAGTAGTATTATAGCGGGTACCTCCTACGAGCAGTACTTC. Its translation is CASSIIAGTSYEQYF.

This clone came up once. V usage is TRBV4-2 and J usage is TRBJ1-6, with 8 bases identical to TRBD1. Trimming took 1 base from V and 10 from J; bases not matched to a gene: 6. Germline CDR1 reads LGHNA; CDR2 reads YNFKEQ. This CDR3 spans 15 amino acids. The CDR3 nucleotides read TGTGCCAGCAGCCAAGGGAGGGACAGGCAGTCACCCCTCCACTTT. Translation: CASSQGRDRQSPLHF.